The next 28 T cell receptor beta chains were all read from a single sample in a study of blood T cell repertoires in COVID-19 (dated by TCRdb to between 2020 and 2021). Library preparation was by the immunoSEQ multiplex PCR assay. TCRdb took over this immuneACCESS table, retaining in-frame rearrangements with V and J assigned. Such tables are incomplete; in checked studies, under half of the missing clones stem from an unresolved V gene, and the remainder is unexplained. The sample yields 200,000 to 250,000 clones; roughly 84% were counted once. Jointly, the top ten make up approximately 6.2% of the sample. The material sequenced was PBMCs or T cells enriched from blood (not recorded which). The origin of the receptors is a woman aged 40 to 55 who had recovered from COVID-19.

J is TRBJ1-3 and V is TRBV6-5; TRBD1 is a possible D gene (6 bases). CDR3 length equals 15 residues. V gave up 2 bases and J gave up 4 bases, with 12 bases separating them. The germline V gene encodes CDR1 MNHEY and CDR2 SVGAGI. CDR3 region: CASSYIRGYGNTIYF. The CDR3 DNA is TGTGCCAGCAGTTACATCAGGGGCTACGGAAACACCATATATTTT.

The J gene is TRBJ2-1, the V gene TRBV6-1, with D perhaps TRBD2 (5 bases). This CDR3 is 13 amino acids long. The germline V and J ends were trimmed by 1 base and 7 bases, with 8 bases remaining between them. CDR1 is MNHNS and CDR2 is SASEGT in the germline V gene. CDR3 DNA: TGTGCCAGCAGTGAAGAGGACTTAAATGAGCAGTTCTTC. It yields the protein CASSEEDLNEQFF.

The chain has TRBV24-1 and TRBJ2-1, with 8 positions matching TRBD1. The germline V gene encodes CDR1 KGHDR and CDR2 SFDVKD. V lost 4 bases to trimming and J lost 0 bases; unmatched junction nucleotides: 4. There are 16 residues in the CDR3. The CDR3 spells CATSDRQGSSYNEQFF. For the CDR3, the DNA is TGTGCCACCAGTGACCGACAGGGGAGCTCCTACAATGAGCAGTTCTTC.

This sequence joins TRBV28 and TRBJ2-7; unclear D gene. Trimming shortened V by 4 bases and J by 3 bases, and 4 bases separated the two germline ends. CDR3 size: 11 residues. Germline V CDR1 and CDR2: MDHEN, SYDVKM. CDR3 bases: TGTGCCAGCAGTTCTCTCTACGAGCAGTACGTC. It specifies CASSSLYEQYV.

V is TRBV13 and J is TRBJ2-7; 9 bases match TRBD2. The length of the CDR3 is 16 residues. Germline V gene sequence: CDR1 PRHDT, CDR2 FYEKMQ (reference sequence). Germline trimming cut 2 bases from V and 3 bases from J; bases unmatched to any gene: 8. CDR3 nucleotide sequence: TGTGCCAGCAGCTTACAGGGACTAGCTTTGAACTACGAGCAGTACTTC. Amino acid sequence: CASSLQGLALNYEQYF. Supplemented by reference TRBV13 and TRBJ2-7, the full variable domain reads AAGVIQSPRHLIKEKRETATLKCYPIPRHDTVYWYQQGPGQDPQFLISFYEKMQSDKGSIPDRFSAQQFSDYHSELNMSSLELGDSALYFCASSLQGLALNYEQYFGPGTRLTVT.

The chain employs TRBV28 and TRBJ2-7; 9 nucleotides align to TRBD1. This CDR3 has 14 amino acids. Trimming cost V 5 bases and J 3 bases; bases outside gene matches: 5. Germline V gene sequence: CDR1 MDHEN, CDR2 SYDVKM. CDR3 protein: CASSRRTGVYEQYV. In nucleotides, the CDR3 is TGTGCCAGCAGTCGACGGACAGGGGTCTACGAGCAGTACGTC.

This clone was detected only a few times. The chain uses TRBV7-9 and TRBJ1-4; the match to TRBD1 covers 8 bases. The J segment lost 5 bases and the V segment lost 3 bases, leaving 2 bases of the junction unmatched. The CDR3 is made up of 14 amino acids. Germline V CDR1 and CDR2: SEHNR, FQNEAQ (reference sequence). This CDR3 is CASSFGQGNEKLFF. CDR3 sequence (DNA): TGTGCCAGCAGCTTCGGACAGGGAAATGAAAAACTGTTTTTT.

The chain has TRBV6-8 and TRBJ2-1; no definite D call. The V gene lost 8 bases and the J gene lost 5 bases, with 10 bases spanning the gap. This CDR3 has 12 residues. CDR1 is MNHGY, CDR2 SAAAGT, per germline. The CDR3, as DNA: TGTGCCAGCCTCAGGTTACACAATGAGCAGTTCTTC. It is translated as CASLRLHNEQFF.

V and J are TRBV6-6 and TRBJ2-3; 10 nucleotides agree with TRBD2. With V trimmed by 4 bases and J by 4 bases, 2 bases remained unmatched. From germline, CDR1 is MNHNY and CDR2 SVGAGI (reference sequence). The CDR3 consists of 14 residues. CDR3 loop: CASSSSGSSDTQYF. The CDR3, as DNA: TGTGCCAGCAGTTCTAGCGGGAGTTCAGATACGCAGTATTTT.

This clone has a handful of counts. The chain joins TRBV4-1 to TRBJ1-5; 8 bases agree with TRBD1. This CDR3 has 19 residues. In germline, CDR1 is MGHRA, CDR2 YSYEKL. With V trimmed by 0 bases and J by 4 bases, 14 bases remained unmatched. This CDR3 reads CASSQEGGGGQGRNQPQHF. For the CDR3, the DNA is TGCGCCAGCAGCCAAGAAGGCGGTGGAGGACAGGGAAGGAATCAGCCCCAGCATTTT.

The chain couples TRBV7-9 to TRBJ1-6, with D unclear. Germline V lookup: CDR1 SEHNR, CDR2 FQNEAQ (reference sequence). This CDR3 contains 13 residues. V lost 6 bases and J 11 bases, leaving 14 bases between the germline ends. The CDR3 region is CASSGRTVAPLHF. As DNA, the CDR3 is TGTGCCAGCAGTGGTCGGACTGTTGCACCCCTCCACTTT.

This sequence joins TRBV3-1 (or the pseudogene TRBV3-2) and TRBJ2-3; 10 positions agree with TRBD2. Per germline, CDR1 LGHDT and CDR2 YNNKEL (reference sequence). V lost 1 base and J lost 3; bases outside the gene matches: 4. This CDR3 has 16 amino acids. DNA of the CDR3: TGTGCCAGCAGCCAAGCTAGCGGGAGTATAACAGATACGCAGTATTTT. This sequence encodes CASSQASGSITDTQYF.

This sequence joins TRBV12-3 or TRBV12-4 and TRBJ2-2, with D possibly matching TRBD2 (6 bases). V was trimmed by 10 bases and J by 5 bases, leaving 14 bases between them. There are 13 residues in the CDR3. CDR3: CATRASGTGELFF. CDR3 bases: TGTGCCACCCGAGCGAGCGGGACCGGGGAGCTGTTTTTT.

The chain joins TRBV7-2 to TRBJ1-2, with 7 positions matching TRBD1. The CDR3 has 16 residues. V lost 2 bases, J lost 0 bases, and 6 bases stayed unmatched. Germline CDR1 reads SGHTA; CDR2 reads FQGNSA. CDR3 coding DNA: TGTGCCAGCAGCTTATCCCGACAGGGAACTAACTATGGCTACACCTTC. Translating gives CASSLSRQGTNYGYTF.

The chain's CDR3 is CASSEAGGGVEKLFF. CDR3 sequence (DNA): TGTGCCAGCAGTGAAGCCGGGGGGGGAGTTGAAAAACTGTTTTTT. J is TRBJ1-4 and V is TRBV6-1, with a possible D match to TRBD1 (5 bases). The germline gives CDR1 MNHNS, CDR2 SASEGT. Deletions cut 0 bases from V and 7 bases from J, with 12 bases between. This CDR3 is 15 amino acids long.

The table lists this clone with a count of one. This CDR3 reads CASSKNRGIRSYNEQFF. CDR3 nucleotide sequence: TGTGCCAGTAGTAAAAACAGGGGAATCCGCTCCTACAATGAGCAGTTCTTC. The chain recombines TRBV19 with TRBJ2-1; TRBD1 matches at 7 bases. The CDR3 length is 17 residues. The J segment lost 0 bases and the V segment lost 4 bases, leaving 9 bases of the junction unmatched. Germline CDR1 reads LNHDA; CDR2 reads SQIVND (reference sequence).

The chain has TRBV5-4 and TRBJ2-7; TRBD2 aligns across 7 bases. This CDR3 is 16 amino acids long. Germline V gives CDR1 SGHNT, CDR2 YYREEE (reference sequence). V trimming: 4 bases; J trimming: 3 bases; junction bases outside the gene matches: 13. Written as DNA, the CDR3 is TGTGCCAGCAGCCCCCGGGTGGCGGGAGAGATCTACGAGCAGTACTTC. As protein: CASSPRVAGEIYEQYF.

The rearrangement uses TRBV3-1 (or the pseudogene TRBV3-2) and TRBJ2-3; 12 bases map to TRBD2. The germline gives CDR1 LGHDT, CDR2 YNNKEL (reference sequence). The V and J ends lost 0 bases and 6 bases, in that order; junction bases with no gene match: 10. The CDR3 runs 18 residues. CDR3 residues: CASSQETLTSGRSDTQYF. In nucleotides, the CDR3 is TGTGCCAGCAGCCAAGAAACTTTGACTAGCGGGAGAAGTGATACGCAGTATTTT.

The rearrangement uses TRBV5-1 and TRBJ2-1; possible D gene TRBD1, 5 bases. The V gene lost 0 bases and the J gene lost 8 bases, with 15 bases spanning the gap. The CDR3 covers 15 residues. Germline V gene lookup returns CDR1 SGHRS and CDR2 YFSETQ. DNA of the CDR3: TGCGCCAGCAGCTTGGGGGGCCCCCGTATAGATGAGCAGTTCTTC. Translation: CASSLGGPRIDEQFF. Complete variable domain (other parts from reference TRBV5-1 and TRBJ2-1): KAGVTQTPRYLIKTRGQQVTLSCSPISGHRSVSWYQQTPGQGLQFLFEYFSETQRNKGNFPGRFSGRQFSNSRSEMNVSTLELGDSALYLCASSLGGPRIDEQFFGPGTRLTVL.

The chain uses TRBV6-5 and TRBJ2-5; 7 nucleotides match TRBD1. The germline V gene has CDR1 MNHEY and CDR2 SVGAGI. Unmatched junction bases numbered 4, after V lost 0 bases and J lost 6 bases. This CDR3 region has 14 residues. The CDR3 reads CASSYSGTEKTQYF. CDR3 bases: TGTGCCAGCAGTTACTCCGGGACAGAAAAGACCCAGTACTTC.

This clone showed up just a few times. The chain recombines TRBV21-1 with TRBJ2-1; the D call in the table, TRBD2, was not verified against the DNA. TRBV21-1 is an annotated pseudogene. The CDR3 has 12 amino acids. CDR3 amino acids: CASSKEGRAEFF. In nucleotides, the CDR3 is TGTGCCAGCAGCAAAGAGGGGAGGGCGGAGTTCTTC.

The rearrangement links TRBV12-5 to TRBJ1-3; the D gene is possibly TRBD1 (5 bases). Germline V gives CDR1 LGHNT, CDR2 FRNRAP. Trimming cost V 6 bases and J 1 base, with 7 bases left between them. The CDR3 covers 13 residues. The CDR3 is CASGGGSGNTIYF. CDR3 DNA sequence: TGTGCTAGTGGGGGGGGTTCTGGAAACACCATATATTTT.

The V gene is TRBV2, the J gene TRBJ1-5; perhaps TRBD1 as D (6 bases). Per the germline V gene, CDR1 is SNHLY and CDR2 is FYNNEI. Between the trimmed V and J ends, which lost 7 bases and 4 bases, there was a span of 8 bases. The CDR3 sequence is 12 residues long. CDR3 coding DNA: TGTGCCAGCACCGGACAGAATCAGCCCCAGCATTTT. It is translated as CASTGQNQPQHF.

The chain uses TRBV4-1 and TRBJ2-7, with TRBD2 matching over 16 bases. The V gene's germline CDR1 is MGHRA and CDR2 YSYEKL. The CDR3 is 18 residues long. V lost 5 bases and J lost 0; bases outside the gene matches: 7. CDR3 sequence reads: CASSLPGTSGRASYEQYF. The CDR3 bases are TGCGCCAGCAGCTTACCCGGGACTAGCGGGAGGGCCTCCTACGAGCAGTACTTC.

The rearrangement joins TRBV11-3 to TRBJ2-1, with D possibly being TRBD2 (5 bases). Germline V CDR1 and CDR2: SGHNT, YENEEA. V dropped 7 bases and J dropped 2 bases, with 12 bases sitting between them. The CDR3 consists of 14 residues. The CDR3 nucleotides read TGTGCCAGCAAGGAGCTAGCTGCCTACAATGAGCAGTTCTTC. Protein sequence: CASKELAAYNEQFF.

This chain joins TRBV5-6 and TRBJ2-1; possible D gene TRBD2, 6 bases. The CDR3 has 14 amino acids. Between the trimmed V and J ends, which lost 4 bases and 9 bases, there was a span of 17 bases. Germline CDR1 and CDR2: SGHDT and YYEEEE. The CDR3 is CASSLGRRAAEQFF. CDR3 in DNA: TGTGCCAGCAGCCTGGGGAGGCGGGCTGCTGAGCAGTTCTTC.

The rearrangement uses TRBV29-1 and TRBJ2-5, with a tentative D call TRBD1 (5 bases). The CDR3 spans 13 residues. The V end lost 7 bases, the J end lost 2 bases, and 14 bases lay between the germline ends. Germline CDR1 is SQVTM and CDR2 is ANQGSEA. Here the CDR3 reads CSAGSRVQETQYF. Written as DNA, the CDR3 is TGCAGCGCCGGGTCCAGGGTGCAAGAGACCCAGTACTTC.

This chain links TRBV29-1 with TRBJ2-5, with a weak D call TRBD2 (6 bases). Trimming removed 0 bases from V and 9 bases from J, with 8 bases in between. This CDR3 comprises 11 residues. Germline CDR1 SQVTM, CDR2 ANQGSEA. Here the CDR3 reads CSVEEGLPQYF. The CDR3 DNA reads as TGCAGCGTTGAAGAGGGACTCCCCCAGTACTTC.